These 14 T cell receptor beta chains share one sample of origin, sequenced in a study of blood T cell repertoires in COVID-19 (dated by TCRdb to about 2020). Library preparation was by the immunoSEQ multiplex PCR assay. This is the immuneACCESS table as TCRdb keeps it, with only in-frame sequences that have V and J called. A part of the clones is gone; compared with another copy, unresolved V genes explain less than half, and the rest is unexplained. This sample comprises some 48,000 clones, about four fifths of them detected only once. Around 2.3% of the sample goes to the ten largest clones. Sequenced sample: peripheral blood. Receptors were obtained from a man over 45 with acute or convalescent COVID-19.

This chain connects TRBV7-9 to TRBJ2-2, with 8 bases lining up with TRBD2. Trimming took 1 base from V and 7 from J; bases not matched to a gene: 8. Germline lookup yields CDR1 SEHNR and CDR2 FQNEAQ (reference sequence). The CDR3 spans 16 residues. CDR3 sequence (DNA): TGTGCCAGCAGCTTAGTTGGCGGGAGGAAAGACGGGGAGCTGTTTTTT. As protein: CASSLVGGRKDGELFF.

This clone was detected once. The gene calls are TRBV7-9 and TRBJ2-2; D possibly corresponds to TRBD1 (6 bases). CDR1 and CDR2 (germline): SEHNR, FQNEAQ (reference sequence). The CDR3 is 15 residues long. Trimming took 5 bases from V and 6 from J, leaving 16 bases between them. The DNA for the CDR3 is TGTGCCAGCAGCCCTGTGGCAGGGGACCCCGGGGAGCTGTTTTTT. It encodes CASSPVAGDPGELFF. Filled out from reference TRBV7-9 and TRBJ2-2, the complete variable domain reads DTGVSQNPRHKITKRGQNVTFRCDPISEHNRLYWYRQTLGQGPEFLTYFQNEAQLEKSRLLSDRFSAERPKGSFSTLEIQRTEQGDSAMYLCASSPVAGDPGELFFGEGSRLTVL.

This chain connects TRBV3-1 (or the pseudogene TRBV3-2) to TRBJ2-4; D is ambiguous. Trimming cost V 4 bases and J 0 bases, with 7 bases left between them. The CDR3 runs to 14 residues. The germline V gene has CDR1 LGHDT and CDR2 YNNKEL (reference sequence). The CDR3 loop is CASSLATAKNIQYF. CDR3 sequence (DNA): TGTGCCAGCAGCCTAGCCACAGCCAAAAACATTCAGTACTTC.

The chain links TRBV6-5 to TRBJ1-5; TRBD1 might be the D (6 bases). V shed 5 bases and J shed 5 bases, with 16 bases lying between them. The germline gives CDR1 MNHEY, CDR2 SVGAGI. The CDR3 has 15 residues. Written as DNA, the CDR3 is TGTGCCAGCAGTATCGGACAGCCCCCGGATCAGCCCCAGCATTTT. As protein: CASSIGQPPDQPQHF.

This chain uses TRBV19 with TRBJ1-1; TRBD1 might be the D (5 bases). Per the germline V gene, CDR1 is LNHDA and CDR2 is SQIVND (reference sequence). V was pared by 10 bases and J by 4 bases, with 13 bases between. The CDR3 sequence is 12 residues long. CDR3 bases: TGTGCCACTTATAAAAGGGGCACTGAAGCTTTCTTT. Its translation is CATYKRGTEAFF.

The rearrangement uses TRBV2 and TRBJ2-3; D is uncertain. Looked up from germline, CDR1 is SNHLY and CDR2 is FYNNEI. The germline V and J ends were trimmed by 0 bases and 6 bases, with 13 bases remaining between them. This CDR3 region has 15 residues. CDR3: CASSEASAWADTQYF. The CDR3 DNA sequence: TGTGCCAGCAGTGAAGCGTCCGCTTGGGCGGATACGCAGTATTTT.

Points on this clone: The junction departs from germline at one end; a sequencing error may be responsible. The chain uses TRBV9 and TRBJ2-1; D gene unclear. The CDR3 has 17 residues. CDR1 and CDR2 from the germline V gene are SGDLS and YYNGEE. The CDR3 here is CASTVRSGPSSYNEQFF. The CDR3 DNA reads as TGTGCCAGCACCGTAAGATCTGGTCCTAGCTCCTACAATGAGCAGTTCTTC.

The chain combines TRBV14 with TRBJ1-4; TRBD1 matches at 10 bases. CDR1 SGHDN and CDR2 FVKESK come from the germline V gene. CDR3 length: 14 residues. Trimming took 5 bases from V and 10 from J; bases not matched to a gene: 7. The CDR3 protein is CASSTTGGSGKLFF. CDR3 sequence (DNA): TGTGCCAGCAGCACGACAGGGGGCTCCGGAAAACTGTTTTTT.

This clone was recorded only once. The genes are TRBV2 and TRBJ1-2, with D tentatively TRBD1 (6 bases). The CDR3 runs 12 residues. Germline V gene sequence: CDR1 SNHLY, CDR2 FYNNEI. V shed 8 bases and J shed 8 bases, with 15 bases lying between them. Here the CDR3 DNA reads TGTGCCAGCCCACAGGGCCTTAGGGGCTACACCTTC. It translates to CASPQGLRGYTF.

This rearrangement joins TRBV4-1 to TRBJ2-7; TRBD1 aligns across 9 bases. In germline, CDR1 is MGHRA, CDR2 YSYEKL. V lost 1 base to trimming and J lost 0 bases; unmatched junction nucleotides: 1. The CDR3 has 15 amino acids. CDR3 loop: CASSQGTGASYEQYF. In DNA, the CDR3 is TGCGCCAGCAGCCAAGGGACAGGGGCCTCCTACGAGCAGTACTTC.

The chain carries TRBV10-3 and TRBJ2-7; TRBD2 matches at 11 bases. The V gene end was trimmed by 8 bases and the J gene end by 4 bases; junction bases not matched to a gene: 4. The CDR3 is made up of 13 amino acids. The V gene's germline CDR1 is ENHRY and CDR2 SYGVKD. CDR3 in amino acids: CAIGGLAEYEQYF. CDR3 coding DNA: TGTGCCATCGGGGGACTAGCGGAATACGAGCAGTACTTC.

The rearrangement uses TRBV4-2 and TRBJ2-5, with 7 bases that match TRBD2. V was pared by 5 bases and J by 3 bases, with 3 bases of the junction left unmatched. Germline CDR1 LGHNA, CDR2 YNFKEQ. The CDR3 has 13 amino acids. The CDR3 DNA reads TGTGCCAGCAGCTGGAGCGGGGAAGAGACCCAGTACTTC. It codes for CASSWSGEETQYF.

This clone was seen a single time. The chain uses TRBV28 and TRBJ2-6; TRBD1 aligns across 12 bases. Looked up from germline, CDR1 is MDHEN and CDR2 is SYDVKM. Trimming at V came to 4 bases and at J to 0 bases, leaving 4 bases not matched to a gene. There are 18 residues in the CDR3. The CDR3 DNA is TGTGCCAGCAGTTCTGGGACAGGGGGCCACTCTGGGGCCAACGTCCTGACTTTC. Residues: CASSSGTGGHSGANVLTF.

The chain is built from TRBV5-1 and TRBJ2-1; TRBD2 matches 12 bases. Germline CDR1 SGHRS, CDR2 YFSETQ. This CDR3 has 14 residues. V dropped 1 base and J dropped 12; count of bases not matched to a gene: 5. The CDR3 loop is CASSLQLAGGGQFF. In DNA form, the CDR3 reads TGCGCCAGCAGCTTGCAACTAGCGGGGGGCGGGCAGTTCTTC.